This entry is about one T cell receptor beta chain. V was pared by 2 bases and J by 2 bases, with 11 bases between. Germline V gene lookup returns CDR1 SGHTA and CDR2 FQGNSA. This CDR3 is built from 15 residues. Original handling: Reference gene primer amplification yielded estimated nucleated cell counts. The repertoire was sequenced with immunoSEQ multiplex PCR; TCRdb's copy has only in-frame clones and lacks some. V, J and clone size derive from that table, while D and trimming were established from the DNA sequence. The table includes 200,000 to 300,000 clones, about 90% detected once. The sample originates from a study of blood T cell repertoires in COVID-19.

This receptor was obtained from a man younger than 45 with COVID-19, enrolled during active disease. The chain recombines TRBV7-2 with TRBJ2-3; TRBD2 is a possible D gene (5 bases). Input material: peripheral blood. The CDR3 region is CASSLLGRDTDTQYF. CDR3 nucleotide sequence: TGTGCCAGCAGCTTACTCGGACGGGACACAGATACGCAGTATTTT.